The clone carrying this TCR beta chain was counted once. TCRdb re-called the RT-PCR reads through MiXCR, storing one row per CDR3 protein. The sample has about 540,000 distinct CDR3 sequences, around a quarter seen once. The germline gives CDR1 MGHRA, CDR2 YSYEKL. The length of the CDR3 is 15 residues. Trimming cost V 0 bases and J 6 bases, with 15 bases left between them. This sample was taken from a study of response to subunit inactivated influenza vaccine. The sample was also linked to a second study, of T cells expressing NK-cell markers. From that report: For TCR beta, cDNA was produced by 5'RACE template switching with UMIs. Source material for TCR beta repertoires consisted of sorted CD3+CD56+NKG2C+, CD3+CD56+NKG2C- and CD3+CD56-NKG2C+ T cells. Eight donors were sequenced, of whom seven were HCMV-seropositive, while the remaining one was HCMV-seronegative. The contribution of dominant NKG2C+ clonotypes to CD8+ T cells in about 6 donors was about 1.0-7.0%. In several donors, these clonotypes also led the CD3+CD56-NKG2C+ fraction.

V gene TRBV4-1 combines with J gene TRBJ2-7, with D uncertain. The sequencing here drew on CD4+ T cells sorted from PBMCs, taken about 12 days after vaccination. The source of this sequence is a man in his fifties who received an inactivated influenza vaccine. The CDR3 sequence is CASSQDAGGVREQYF. CDR3 coding DNA: TGCGCCAGCAGCCAAGACGCCGGTGGGGTACGCGAGCAGTACTTC.